This T cell receptor (beta chain) was captured by sequencing in a study of cytomegalovirus exposure and HLA in healthy donors. CDR3 length: 14 amino acids. Primers included in the PCR were 60 Vbeta and 13 Jbeta primers. TCRdb's table, derived via immunoSEQ multiplex PCR, lists solely in-frame clones and lacks some. This sample has about 85,000 clones, with roughly three quarters found just once. This clonotype was obtained from a woman aged 50 to 60 in good health and CMV-seropositive. The rearrangement uses TRBV21-1 and TRBJ1-1; the table's D call of TRBD1 was not tested on the DNA. TRBV21-1 is deemed a pseudogene. The source material was PBMCs. CDR3 coding DNA: TGTGCCAGCAGCAGCACAGGGGCGAACACTGAAGCTTTCTTT. It specifies CASSSTGANTEAFF.